This T cell receptor beta chain was captured in a study of shared clonotypes between healthy human individuals. Overall study: There were three CD4 naive, three CD4 memory, two CD8 naive and one CD8 memory plates per donor.

The run depth of the assay was deep. The repertoire was sequenced with immunoSEQ multiplex PCR; TCRdb's copy has only in-frame clones and lacks some. The data show approximately 2,300,000 clones, around 93% seen once. Overall study findings and caveats: Richness estimates generally favored naive over memory subsets. Despite large depth, sorted-subset datasets appeared incompletely sequenced.

In regard to this clone: What it binds is unknown.

The CDR3 length is 15 residues. V trimming: 5 bases; J trimming: 0 bases; junction bases outside the gene matches: 6. The germline gives CDR1 MNHEY, CDR2 SMNVEV (reference sequence). Material: naive CD4+ T cells from PBMCs. This sample's subset: CD45RA+ positively selected. The clonotype comes from a young man in good health. Some clones in this sample may be carry-over from other donors' samples. This chain joins TRBV27 and TRBJ2-7; 8 bases align to TRBD1. Here the CDR3 reads CASSIRDRSSYEQYF. The CDR3 DNA is TGTGCCAGCAGTATCCGGGACAGGAGCTCCTACGAGCAGTACTTC.